Listed below are T cell receptor beta chains from one sample, sequenced in a study of T-cell reconstitution after alpha-beta-depleted transplantation in children. MiXCR, applied by TCRdb to the PCR reads, yields one record per CDR3 protein. The sample includes approximately 290,000 distinct CDR3 sequences, 11% of them seen just once. The sample here was peripheral blood, taken 180 days after TCRalphabeta/CD19-depleted stem cell transplant. Every receptor here comes from a male patient between 2 and 10 years old who had a stem cell transplant for chronic granulomatous disease, so the T cells may come from the graft donor. Both conserved end residues are part of each CDR3. Each record gives: V gene, D gene, clone size, J gene, CDR3 protein, CDR3 DNA. A D gene is named only where the DNA matches it firmly. Not every row has a clone size; where given, it reads once, few, many or a size class.

v_call: TRBV28; d_call: NA; clone_size: many; j_call: TRBJ2-1; cdr3_aa: CASSLRGAPHNEQFF; cdr3_nt: TGTGCCAGCAGTTTACGGGGGGCGCCGCACAATGAGCAGTTCTTC
v_call: TRBV28; d_call: NA; clone_size: NA; j_call: TRBJ1-2; cdr3_aa: CASSSGFGYTF; cdr3_nt: TGTGCCAGCAGTTCAGGGTTTGGCTACACCTTC
v_call: TRBV12-3/TRBV12-4; d_call: TRBD1; clone_size: many; j_call: TRBJ2-2; cdr3_aa: CASSLTGTGITGELFF; cdr3_nt: TGTGCCAGCAGCCTGACCGGGACAGGGATCACCGGGGAGCTGTTTTTT
v_call: TRBV27; d_call: NA; clone_size: many; j_call: TRBJ2-7; cdr3_aa: CASRGRGTATYEQYF; cdr3_nt: TGTGCCAGCAGGGGGCGGGGGACAGCCACCTACGAGCAGTACTTC
v_call: TRBV12-3/TRBV12-4; d_call: NA; clone_size: few; j_call: TRBJ2-7; cdr3_aa: CASRGPSKTSPNEQYF; cdr3_nt: TGTGCCAGCAGGGGACCTTCGAAAACTAGCCCCAACGAGCAGTACTTC
v_call: TRBV12-3/TRBV12-4; d_call: TRBD2; clone_size: NA; j_call: TRBJ2-1; cdr3_aa: CASSLRMSSGSIDEQFF; cdr3_nt: TGTGCCAGCAGTCTCAGGATGTCGAGCGGGAGTATCGATGAGCAGTTCTTC
v_call: TRBV11-2; d_call: NA; clone_size: many; j_call: TRBJ2-3; cdr3_aa: CASSLDTAKVPDTQYF; cdr3_nt: TGTGCCAGCAGCTTAGATACGGCTAAAGTCCCAGATACGCAGTATTTT
v_call: TRBV7-9; d_call: TRBD2; clone_size: many; j_call: TRBJ2-1; cdr3_aa: CASSPSPWGLANRGGLGQFF; cdr3_nt: TGTGCCAGCAGCCCCTCTCCGTGGGGACTAGCGAACCGTGGAGGCCTCGGGCAGTTCTTC
v_call: TRBV12-3/TRBV12-4; d_call: TRBD2; clone_size: many; j_call: TRBJ2-7; cdr3_aa: CASGTSGRAGEQYF; cdr3_nt: TGTGCCAGCGGTACTAGCGGGAGGGCTGGGGAGCAGTACTTC
v_call: TRBV5-1; d_call: NA; clone_size: many; j_call: TRBJ2-1; cdr3_aa: CASSSRSGGEGEQFF; cdr3_nt: TGCGCCAGCAGCTCGAGATCAGGGGGGGAAGGTGAGCAGTTCTTC
v_call: TRBV7-8; d_call: TRBD2; clone_size: many; j_call: TRBJ2-7; cdr3_aa: CASSPFVSGGPAYEQYF; cdr3_nt: TGTGCCAGCAGCCCCTTTGTTAGCGGGGGGCCTGCCTACGAGCAGTACTTC
v_call: TRBV3-1; d_call: NA; clone_size: NA; j_call: TRBJ2-7; cdr3_aa: CASSPELAYEQYF; cdr3_nt: TGTGCCAGCAGCCCGGAATTAGCCTACGAGCAGTACTTC
v_call: TRBV9; d_call: TRBD1; clone_size: many; j_call: TRBJ2-2; cdr3_aa: CASSFGTGGQRGLSTGELFF; cdr3_nt: TGTGCCAGCTCTTTCGGGACAGGGGGCCAGCGGGGGCTAAGCACCGGGGAGCTGTTTTTT
v_call: TRBV29-1; d_call: NA; clone_size: many; j_call: TRBJ2-1; cdr3_aa: CSVWGGMSSYNEQFF; cdr3_nt: TGCAGCGTTTGGGGCGGGATGAGCTCCTACAATGAGCAGTTCTTC
v_call: TRBV29-1; d_call: NA; clone_size: many; j_call: TRBJ1-2; cdr3_aa: CSVAQPSYGYTF; cdr3_nt: TGCAGCGTTGCCCAGCCATCCTATGGCTACACCTTC
v_call: TRBV7-2; d_call: NA; clone_size: many; j_call: TRBJ2-3; cdr3_aa: CASSLGGVGADTQYF; cdr3_nt: TGTGCCAGCTCCTTAGGGGGGGTTGGGGCAGATACGCAGTATTTT
v_call: TRBV12-3/TRBV12-4; d_call: TRBD1; clone_size: many; j_call: TRBJ2-2; cdr3_aa: CASSLRDRNTGELFF; cdr3_nt: TGTGCCAGCAGTTTAAGGGACAGGAACACCGGGGAGCTGTTTTTT
v_call: TRBV29-1; d_call: NA; clone_size: many; j_call: TRBJ1-2; cdr3_aa: CSVVQTPYGYTF; cdr3_nt: TGCAGCGTTGTGCAGACCCCCTATGGCTACACCTTC
v_call: TRBV12-3/TRBV12-4; d_call: TRBD2; clone_size: many; j_call: TRBJ2-7; cdr3_aa: CASTPWGGGSIDEQYF; cdr3_nt: TGTGCCAGCACCCCGTGGGGTGGCGGGAGTATCGACGAGCAGTACTTC
v_call: TRBV12-5; d_call: TRBD1; clone_size: many; j_call: TRBJ1-3; cdr3_aa: CASGLGPGQPLSGNTIYF; cdr3_nt: TGTGCTAGTGGTTTGGGACCGGGACAGCCACTCTCTGGAAACACCATATATTTT
v_call: TRBV6-1; d_call: NA; clone_size: many; j_call: TRBJ2-3; cdr3_aa: CASGGEGGWLARTDTQYF; cdr3_nt: TGTGCCAGCGGGGGCGAGGGGGGATGGTTAGCTCGCACAGATACGCAGTATTTT
v_call: TRBV23-1; d_call: NA; clone_size: NA; j_call: TRBJ2-5; cdr3_aa: CARSGLGWDKRACETQYF; cdr3_nt: TGCGCCAGATCGGGTCTGGGCTGGGACAAACGAGCATGTGAGACCCAGTACTTC
v_call: TRBV5-1; d_call: NA; clone_size: many; j_call: TRBJ2-5; cdr3_aa: CASSQGGAMSQETQYF; cdr3_nt: TGCGCCAGCAGCCAGGGGGGGGCGATGAGCCAAGAGACCCAGTACTTC
v_call: TRBV29-1; d_call: TRBD1; clone_size: many; j_call: TRBJ2-2; cdr3_aa: CSVGTGGANTGELFF; cdr3_nt: TGCAGCGTCGGGACAGGGGGCGCGAACACCGGGGAGCTGTTTTTT
v_call: TRBV6-1; d_call: NA; clone_size: many; j_call: TRBJ1-5; cdr3_aa: CASSPGTPDYSNQPQHF; cdr3_nt: TGTGCCAGCAGTCCCGGGACTCCTGACTATAGCAATCAGCCCCAGCATTTT
v_call: TRBV4-3; d_call: TRBD1; clone_size: many; j_call: TRBJ2-7; cdr3_aa: CASSLRTGAYEQYF; cdr3_nt: TGCGCCAGCAGCCTAAGGACAGGTGCGTACGAGCAGTACTTC
v_call: TRBV24-1; d_call: TRBD1; clone_size: many; j_call: TRBJ2-3; cdr3_aa: CATRQGTPTDTQYF; cdr3_nt: TGTGCCACCAGACAGGGGACGCCCACAGATACGCAGTATTTT
v_call: TRBV5-1; d_call: NA; clone_size: many; j_call: TRBJ2-7; cdr3_aa: CASSYRWGEQYF; cdr3_nt: TGCGCCAGCAGCTACCGATGGGGGGAGCAGTACTTC
v_call: TRBV7-2; d_call: TRBD1; clone_size: many; j_call: TRBJ2-3; cdr3_aa: CASSPWTGSTDTQYF; cdr3_nt: TGTGCCAGCAGCCCCTGGACAGGGAGCACAGATACGCAGTATTTT
v_call: TRBV3-1; d_call: TRBD2; clone_size: many; j_call: TRBJ2-7; cdr3_aa: CASSQGESGRPYEQYF; cdr3_nt: TGTGCCAGCAGCCAAGGAGAAAGCGGGAGACCCTACGAGCAGTACTTC
v_call: TRBV18; d_call: NA; clone_size: many; j_call: TRBJ2-4; cdr3_aa: CASSSRDNKAKNIQYF; cdr3_nt: TGTGCCAGCTCAAGCCGGGACAACAAAGCCAAAAACATTCAGTACTTC
v_call: TRBV4-2; d_call: NA; clone_size: NA; j_call: TRBJ2-2; cdr3_aa: CASSQERNTGELFF; cdr3_nt: TGTGCCAGCAGCCAAGAACGGAACACCGGGGAGCTGTTTTTT
v_call: TRBV28; d_call: NA; clone_size: many; j_call: TRBJ2-1; cdr3_aa: CASSFGEQFF; cdr3_nt: TGTGCCAGCAGTTTTGGCGAGCAGTTCTTC
v_call: TRBV7-6; d_call: TRBD2; clone_size: many; j_call: TRBJ2-5; cdr3_aa: CASSPTGGLAQETQYF; cdr3_nt: TGTGCCAGCAGCCCAACGGGGGGTCTGGCCCAAGAGACCCAGTACTTC
v_call: TRBV10-3; d_call: NA; clone_size: many; j_call: TRBJ2-5; cdr3_aa: CAISEPSAMAETQYF; cdr3_nt: TGTGCCATCAGTGAGCCTAGCGCCATGGCAGAGACCCAGTACTTC
v_call: TRBV28; d_call: NA; clone_size: many; j_call: TRBJ2-3; cdr3_aa: CASSPDGGGRQADTQYF; cdr3_nt: TGTGCCAGCAGTCCGGACGGTGGTGGTCGACAAGCAGATACGCAGTATTTT
v_call: TRBV29-1; d_call: NA; clone_size: many; j_call: TRBJ1-1; cdr3_aa: CSVLKGAEAFF; cdr3_nt: TGCAGCGTTCTTAAGGGGGCTGAAGCTTTCTTT
v_call: TRBV5-1; d_call: NA; clone_size: many; j_call: TRBJ1-2; cdr3_aa: CASSLELGGARPYGYTF; cdr3_nt: TGCGCCAGCAGCTTGGAATTGGGGGGGGCGCGTCCGTATGGCTACACCTTC
v_call: TRBV3-1; d_call: NA; clone_size: many; j_call: TRBJ2-5; cdr3_aa: CASSQGRAPQGTQYF; cdr3_nt: TGTGCCAGCAGCCAAGGGAGGGCCCCCCAGGGGACCCAGTACTTC
v_call: TRBV7-9; d_call: NA; clone_size: many; j_call: TRBJ2-3; cdr3_aa: CASSRRAEDLDTQYF; cdr3_nt: TGTGCCAGCAGCCGGCGGGCGGAGGACCTAGATACGCAGTATTTT
v_call: TRBV20-1; d_call: NA; clone_size: many; j_call: TRBJ2-1; cdr3_aa: CSAGHPGSSYNEQFF; cdr3_nt: TGCAGTGCTGGGCATCCGGGGAGCTCCTACAATGAGCAGTTCTTC
v_call: TRBV12-3/TRBV12-4; d_call: TRBD1; clone_size: NA; j_call: TRBJ2-3; cdr3_aa: CASAVQFPDRERPDTQYF; cdr3_nt: TGTGCCAGCGCCGTCCAGTTTCCGGACAGGGAACGTCCAGATACGCAGTATTTT
v_call: TRBV29-1; d_call: NA; clone_size: many; j_call: TRBJ1-2; cdr3_aa: CSVDSQREGIYGYTF; cdr3_nt: TGCAGCGTTGATTCGCAGCGAGAGGGTATCTATGGCTACACCTTC
v_call: TRBV28; d_call: NA; clone_size: NA; j_call: TRBJ1-3; cdr3_aa: CASLSGSGNTIYF; cdr3_nt: TGTGCCAGCCTCTCAGGGTCAGGAAACACCATATATTTT
v_call: TRBV12-3/TRBV12-4; d_call: TRBD1; clone_size: many; j_call: TRBJ1-2; cdr3_aa: CASSNRGYGYTF; cdr3_nt: TGTGCCAGCAGTAACAGGGGCTATGGCTACACCTTC
v_call: TRBV7-2; d_call: NA; clone_size: many; j_call: TRBJ1-2; cdr3_aa: CASSAQRVGTYGYTF; cdr3_nt: TGTGCCAGCAGCGCCCAAAGGGTGGGGACCTATGGCTACACCTTC
v_call: TRBV20-1; d_call: NA; clone_size: many; j_call: TRBJ1-2; cdr3_aa: CSASGFGYTF; cdr3_nt: TGCAGTGCCTCAGGGTTTGGCTACACCTTC
v_call: TRBV7-8; d_call: TRBD2; clone_size: many; j_call: TRBJ2-1; cdr3_aa: CASSLGPPLTGGEQFF; cdr3_nt: TGTGCCAGCAGCTTAGGTCCCCCCCTGACGGGAGGAGAGCAGTTCTTC
v_call: TRBV29-1; d_call: TRBD1; clone_size: many; j_call: TRBJ2-1; cdr3_aa: CSVERDRDNEQFF; cdr3_nt: TGCAGCGTTGAGCGGGACAGGGACAATGAGCAGTTCTTC
v_call: TRBV5-1; d_call: TRBD1; clone_size: many; j_call: TRBJ1-6; cdr3_aa: CASSPGQRTGSPLHF; cdr3_nt: TGCGCCAGCAGCCCGGGACAGCGGACGGGTTCACCCCTCCACTTT
v_call: TRBV20-1; d_call: NA; clone_size: many; j_call: TRBJ1-4; cdr3_aa: CSARDLDNEKLF; cdr3_nt: TGCAGTGCAAGGGACCTGGACAATGAAAAACTGTTT
v_call: TRBV12-3/TRBV12-4; d_call: NA; clone_size: NA; j_call: TRBJ2-1; cdr3_aa: CASSLTGKANEQFF; cdr3_nt: TGTGCCAGCAGTTTAACAGGAAAGGCAAATGAGCAGTTCTTC
v_call: TRBV5-5; d_call: NA; clone_size: many; j_call: TRBJ2-6; cdr3_aa: CASRFGLLSGANVLTF; cdr3_nt: TGTGCCAGCAGATTTGGTCTACTCTCTGGGGCCAACGTCCTGACTTTC
v_call: TRBV18; d_call: NA; clone_size: few; j_call: TRBJ2-7; cdr3_aa: CASSPRGSRLDEQYF; cdr3_nt: TGTGCCAGCTCACCAAGAGGGTCCCGCTTGGACGAGCAGTACTTC
v_call: TRBV7-7; d_call: NA; clone_size: NA; j_call: TRBJ2-2; cdr3_aa: CASRFPGAGDRDTGELFF; cdr3_nt: TGTGCCAGCAGGTTCCCAGGGGCAGGGGATCGAGACACCGGGGAGCTGTTTTTT
v_call: TRBV7-2; d_call: TRBD2; clone_size: many; j_call: TRBJ2-7; cdr3_aa: CASSRTGERGYEQYF; cdr3_nt: TGTGCCAGCAGCCGGACGGGGGAGCGGGGCTACGAGCAGTACTTC
v_call: TRBV12-3/TRBV12-4; d_call: NA; clone_size: many; j_call: TRBJ2-5; cdr3_aa: CASSDAGALLSQYF; cdr3_nt: TGTGCCAGCAGTGATGCGGGGGCCTTATTGTCCCAGTACTTC
v_call: TRBV7-6; d_call: NA; clone_size: many; j_call: TRBJ2-4; cdr3_aa: CASSLATGFAKNIQYF; cdr3_nt: TGTGCCAGCAGCTTAGCAACAGGGTTTGCCAAAAACATTCAGTACTTC
v_call: TRBV20-1; d_call: TRBD1; clone_size: many; j_call: TRBJ2-7; cdr3_aa: CSATGTGNEEQYF; cdr3_nt: TGCAGTGCTACCGGGACAGGGAATGAAGAGCAGTACTTC